This entry concerns a single TCR beta chain. This CDR3 is built from 18 residues. With 1 base clipped from V and 0 bases from J, the junction kept 11 bases outside the gene matches. The germline V gene encodes CDR1 SEHNR and CDR2 FQNEAQ (reference sequence). TCRdb keeps only in-frame clones here, not all; method: immunoSEQ multiplex PCR. The sample carries about 100,000 clones, about 94% recorded once. The data are from a study of T cell changes during pregnancy in multiple sclerosis. This chain links TRBV7-9 with TRBJ1-1; 7 bases map to TRBD1. The clonotype was recovered from a female donor with multiple sclerosis, enrolled in a pregnancy study. The sequenced sample was peripheral blood, obtained before pregnancy. The CDR3 DNA reads TGTGCCAGCAGCTTAGAGAAAAGAATACAGGGGATGAACACTGAAGCTTTCTTT. This encodes CASSLEKRIQGMNTEAFF. Variable domain in full (rest from reference TRBV7-9 and TRBJ1-1): DTGVSQNPRHKITKRGQNVTFRCDPISEHNRLYWYRQTLGQGPEFLTYFQNEAQLEKSRLLSDRFSAERPKGSFSTLEIQRTEQGDSAMYLCASSLEKRIQGMNTEAFFGQGTRLTVV.